The subject of this entry is one T cell receptor (beta chain). Its antigen is still unknown. This specimen comes from a study of CD8 T cells in ankylosing spondylitis. Libraries for TCR beta were made by quantitative 5'-RACE with molecular barcodes. TCRdb re-called the 5' RACE reads with MiXCR, one entry per CDR3 protein. The table lists roughly 470,000 distinct CDR3 sequences, about 25% of them singletons. Regarding the study as a whole: Apparently characteristic of ankylosing spondylitis blood was a TCR beta motif (fewer than 10 highly homologous variants).

This clonotype was obtained from a male donor with ankylosing spondylitis. The source material was blood, either unsorted or a sorted T cell fraction (not recorded which).

The chain's CDR3 is CASSISGRPQHF. CDR3 nucleotides: TGTGCCAGTAGTATATCTGGGAGGCCCCAGCATTTT. This chain joins TRBV19 and TRBJ1-5; D remains ambiguous. This CDR3 region has 12 residues. Germline-derived CDR1 and CDR2 are LNHDA and SQIVND (reference sequence). V gave up 2 bases and J gave up 9 bases, with 8 bases separating them. Full variable domain (remainder filled in from reference TRBV19 and TRBJ1-5): DGGITQSPKYLFRKEGQNVTLSCEQNLNHDAMYWYRQDPGQGLRLIYYSQIVNDFQKGDIAEGYSVSREKKESFPLTVTSAQKNPTAFYLCASSISGRPQHFGDGTRLSIL.